The 26 T cell receptor beta chains below were found in one sample sequenced in a study of response to subunit inactivated influenza vaccine. TCRdb recomputed calls from the RT-PCR reads with MiXCR, one row per CDR3 protein. Among hundreds of thousands of distinct CDR3 sequences listed, 15% to 18% were seen once. This material consisted of PBMCs from blood, taken approximately 12 days after vaccination. Receptors were obtained from a man aged 50 to 60 who received an inactivated influenza vaccine.

This clonotype showed up just a few times. The chain carries TRBV4-3 and TRBJ2-1; 10 bases fit TRBD2. The germline V gene has CDR1 LGHNA and CDR2 YSLEER. This CDR3 comprises 16 residues. V was clipped by 1 base and J by 8 bases; unmatched bases: 8. CDR3 coding DNA: TGCGCCAGCAGCCAAGGGAGCGGGAGGGCTGTAGATGAGCAGTTCTTC. This encodes CASSQGSGRAVDEQFF.

V gene TRBV5-1 combines with J gene TRBJ2-7; 11 positions agree with TRBD2. The CDR3 extends over 15 amino acids. Trimming at V came to 4 bases and at J to 3 bases, leaving 6 bases not matched to a gene. Germline assignment: CDR1 SGHRS and CDR2 YFSETQ. The CDR3 region has the DNA TGCGCCAGCAGCACCGGGACTAGCGGCAGCTACGAGCAGTACTTC. It codes for CASSTGTSGSYEQYF.

This chain connects TRBV5-1 to TRBJ2-5, with D maybe TRBD2 (5 bases). From germline, CDR1 is SGHRS and CDR2 YFSETQ. The CDR3 has 15 residues. Trimming pared 5 bases from V and 1 base from J, leaving 15 bases between. Here the CDR3 reads CASSFPFRGQETQYF. The CDR3, as DNA: TGCGCCAGCAGTTTCCCCTTTCGGGGCCAAGAGACCCAGTACTTC.

This clonotype appeared a few times. The rearrangement uses TRBV7-9 and TRBJ2-7; 8 bases align to TRBD2. V shed 5 bases and J 6 bases; nucleotides not matched to a gene: 12. Germline V lookup: CDR1 SEHNR, CDR2 FQNEAQ (reference sequence). The CDR3 covers 15 residues. As DNA, the CDR3 is TGTGCCAGCAGCATAATTAGCGGGACGAGGGCCGAGCAGTACTTC. It codes for CASSIISGTRAEQYF.

The chain combines TRBV2 with TRBJ2-7; 8 bases match TRBD1. The CDR3 has 13 residues. J lost 8 bases, V lost 4 bases, and 7 bases had no gene match. The germline V gene has CDR1 SNHLY and CDR2 FYNNEI. In nucleotides, the CDR3 is TGTGCCAGCAGTGCCCTCACAGGGGGGAAGCAGTACTTC. Amino acid sequence: CASSALTGGKQYF.

This clonotype was observed at least ten times. CDR3 sequence: CASSVGSEETQYF. The CDR3 coding sequence is TGTGCCAGCAGCGTAGGTAGCGAAGAGACCCAGTACTTC. This rearrangement joins TRBV9 to TRBJ2-5; weak D call: TRBD2 (5 bases). Germline-derived CDR1 and CDR2 are SGDLS and YYNGEE. V gave up 0 bases and J gave up 3 bases, with 6 bases separating them. The CDR3 is made up of 13 amino acids.

The chain is built from TRBV7-6 and TRBJ2-2; no definite D call. CDR1 is SGHVS and CDR2 is FNYEAQ in the germline V gene. The length of the CDR3 is 16 residues. V lost 4 bases and J 5 bases, leaving 17 bases between the germline ends. Here the CDR3 reads CASSYNGLVKTGELFF. CDR3 coding DNA: TGTGCCAGCAGCTACAATGGCCTAGTGAAAACCGGGGAGCTGTTTTTT.

CDR3 in DNA: TGTGCCAGCTCACCACCGGCGGGGAATTACCTCCTGGAAGGGTACACCGGGGAGCTGTTTTTT. Its protein product is CASSPPAGNYLLEGYTGELFF. The rearrangement uses TRBV18 and TRBJ2-2, with D tentatively TRBD2 (6 bases). The germline V and J ends were trimmed by 0 bases and 3 bases, with 26 bases remaining between them. There are 21 residues in the CDR3. Germline CDR1 is KGHSH and CDR2 is LQKENI.

The chain carries TRBV3-1 and TRBJ2-7, with 7 bases identical to TRBD2. The CDR3 runs to 17 residues. Per germline, CDR1 LGHDT and CDR2 YNNKEL (reference sequence). The V segment lost 0 bases and the J segment 1 base; nucleotides outside the gene matches: 9. This CDR3 reads CASSQDAGTTQSYEQYF. In nucleotides, the CDR3 is TGTGCCAGCAGCCAAGATGCGGGGACTACCCAATCCTACGAGCAGTACTTC.

The rearrangement links TRBV29-1 to TRBJ2-3; 7 bases fit TRBD2. Germline V gene data show CDR1 as SQVTM and CDR2 as ANQGSEA. After removal of 7 bases from V and 2 bases from J, the junction contained 12 bases not matched to a gene. The CDR3 totals 15 residues. The CDR3 loop is CSAEASGRATDTQYF. CDR3 DNA: TGCAGCGCCGAGGCTAGCGGTAGGGCCACAGATACGCAGTATTTT.

This clonotype was found a few times. The gene calls are TRBV29-1 and TRBJ2-7; perhaps TRBD1 as D (6 bases). V was clipped by 1 base and J by 5 bases, with 12 bases between them. The germline V gene encodes CDR1 SQVTM and CDR2 ANQGSEA. The CDR3 loop spans 13 amino acids. The CDR3 reads CSVEAQGRDEQYF. In nucleotides, the CDR3 is TGCAGCGTTGAAGCACAGGGAAGGGACGAGCAGTACTTC.

Only a few counts were recorded for this clonotype. The chain carries TRBV20-1 and TRBJ2-1, with 13 bases fitting TRBD2. The CDR3 has 14 residues. Germline trimming cut 6 bases from V and 5 bases from J; bases unmatched to any gene: 4. Per germline, CDR1 DFQATT and CDR2 SNEGSKA (reference sequence). The CDR3 reads CSAIGLAGDNEQFF. The CDR3 region has the DNA TGCAGTGCGATTGGACTAGCGGGAGACAATGAGCAGTTCTTC.

On this clonotype itself: Germline is not matched at one junction end, which may reflect a read error. The gene calls are TRBV5-1 and TRBJ1-1; D is perhaps TRBD1 (5 bases). The length of the CDR3 is 13 residues. The germline V gene encodes CDR1 SGHRS and CDR2 YFSETQ. DNA for the CDR3: TGCACCAGCAGCCTGGGGGATAACACTGAAGCTTTCTTT. Protein: CTSSLGDNTEAFF.

The chain uses TRBV12-3 or TRBV12-4 and TRBJ1-1; TRBD1 might be the D (6 bases). V lost 3 bases and J lost 2, with 13 bases in between. CDR3 length: 15 amino acids. The CDR3 bases are TGTGCCAGCAGTTTTTTGGACAGTAGAAACACTGAAGCTTTCTTT. It specifies CASSFLDSRNTEAFF.

The table lists this clonotype with many counts. This chain uses TRBV10-3 with TRBJ2-7; tentatively, D is TRBD1 (6 bases). The CDR3 covers 13 residues. Trimming cost V 6 bases and J 3 bases, with 12 bases left between them. Germline CDR1 reads ENHRY; CDR2 reads SYGVKD. Here the CDR3 reads CAISKGTYYEQYF. CDR3 bases: TGTGCCATCAGCAAGGGGACATACTACGAGCAGTACTTC.

In this sample, this clonotype turned up a few times. This rearrangement joins TRBV25-1 to TRBJ2-5, with TRBD1 identical over 8 bases. Germline loops: CDR1 MGHDK, CDR2 SYGVNS. The junction had 5 bases not matched to a gene; V was cut back by 1 base and J by 1 base. This CDR3 has 16 residues. The CDR3, as DNA: TGTGCCAGCAGTGAATTAGGACAGGGAACCCAAGAGACCCAGTACTTC. It encodes CASSELGQGTQETQYF. Filled out from reference TRBV25-1 and TRBJ2-5, the complete variable domain reads EADIYQTPRYLVIGTGKKITLECSQTMGHDKMYWYQQDPGMELHLIHYSYGVNSTEKGDLSSESTVSRIRTEHFPLTLESARPSHTSQYLCASSELGQGTQETQYFGPGTRLLVL.

This clonotype was detected many times. J is TRBJ2-2 and V is TRBV7-9; tentatively, D is TRBD1 (6 bases). Germline CDR1 is SEHNR and CDR2 is FQNEAQ (reference sequence). Trimming stripped 5 bases from V and 6 bases from J, with 13 bases between. This CDR3 is built from 14 residues. The CDR3 DNA sequence: TGTGCCAGCAGCATACAGGGACGCGCCGGGGAGCTGTTTTTT. This translates into CASSIQGRAGELFF.

This clonotype has only a few counts. This rearrangement joins TRBV6-2 or TRBV6-3 to TRBJ2-7; D not resolved. The CDR3 is 14 amino acids. Deletions cut 5 bases from V and 1 base from J, with 12 bases between. The V gene's germline CDR1 is MNHEY and CDR2 SVGEGT. CDR3 bases: TGTGCCAGCAGTAACGGGCATCTATCCTACGAGCAGTACTTC. Translation gives CASSNGHLSYEQYF.

Remarks on this clonotype: At one of its ends the junction is not consistent with the germline gene, which may arise from a read error. The chain joins TRBV27 to TRBJ2-1; D gene unclear. This CDR3 region has 11 residues. CDR1 and CDR2 from the germline V gene are MNHEY and SMNVEV (reference sequence). CDR3 sequence (DNA): TGTACCAGCAGTTTAAGCAATGAGCAGTTCTTC. Amino acids: CTSSLSNEQFF.

This clonotype was found a few times. The rearrangement joins TRBV6-2 or TRBV6-3 to TRBJ2-1; D ambiguous. Germline V gene data show CDR1 as MNHEY and CDR2 as SVGEGT. Trimming cost V 7 bases and J 4 bases, with 14 bases left between them. The CDR3 is made up of 14 amino acids. The DNA of the CDR3 is TGTGCCAGCATCCCCGACGGACGATACAATGAGCAGTTCTTC. It yields the protein CASIPDGRYNEQFF.

J is TRBJ1-2 and V is TRBV12-3 or TRBV12-4, with 7 bases lining up with TRBD1. Unmatched junction bases numbered 11, after V lost 8 bases and J lost 2 bases. The CDR3 extends over 15 amino acids. CDR3 sequence: CASSTLDRLNYGYTF. The DNA of the CDR3 is TGTGCCAGCTCCACCCTGGACAGGTTGAACTATGGCTACACCTTC.

This clonotype was counted a few times. The chain links TRBV28 to TRBJ2-7; perhaps TRBD1 as D (5 bases). Per the germline V gene, CDR1 is MDHEN and CDR2 is SYDVKM. This CDR3 spans 11 amino acids. Trimming left V 8 bases short and J 3 bases short, with 8 bases between. The CDR3 nucleotides are TGTGCCAGCCAAGGGGTCTACGAGCAGTACTTC. It translates to CASQGVYEQYF.

This clonotype was recorded a few times. This chain uses TRBV6-6 with TRBJ1-5, with 8 bases matching TRBD1. The V gene's germline CDR1 is MNHNY and CDR2 SVGAGI (reference sequence). The CDR3 is 13 residues long. V trimming: 6 bases; J trimming: 10 bases; junction bases outside the gene matches: 8. The CDR3 DNA sequence: TGTGCCAGCAGCCACGGACAGGGCATTCCCCAGCATTTT. Its protein is CASSHGQGIPQHF.

This sequence joins TRBV20-1 and TRBJ2-5, with D unresolved. The germline V and J ends were trimmed by 4 bases and 5 bases, with 11 bases remaining between them. The CDR3 totals 12 residues. Germline-derived CDR1 and CDR2 are DFQATT and SNEGSKA (reference sequence). The CDR3 DNA sequence: TGCAGTGCTAATTGGTTGGGGGAGACCCAGTACTTC. Translated, it gives CSANWLGETQYF.

This clonotype came up a few times. The chain has TRBV7-9 and TRBJ1-1; a possible D gene is TRBD1 (6 bases). Between the trimmed V and J ends, which lost 5 bases and 5 bases, there was a span of 18 bases. Germline V gene sequence: CDR1 SEHNR, CDR2 FQNEAQ (reference sequence). This CDR3 is built from 15 residues. The DNA for the CDR3 is TGTGCCAGCAGCCCCACCCGCCGAGGGGGAACTGAAGCTTTCTTT. Amino acid sequence: CASSPTRRGGTEAFF.

This clonotype was picked up a small number of times. This chain joins TRBV6-5 and TRBJ2-5; 8 bases match TRBD1. Germline V lookup: CDR1 MNHEY, CDR2 SVGAGI. The length of the CDR3 is 18 residues. J gave up 6 bases and V 0 bases, and 15 bases lay outside the gene matches. Here the CDR3 reads CASSYSIFTQGARKTQYF. The CDR3 DNA sequence: TGTGCCAGCAGTTACTCGATTTTCACGCAGGGGGCCCGGAAGACCCAGTACTTC.